This is a list of T cell receptor beta chains from one sample in a study of blood T cell repertoires in COVID-19. Some clones are missing from TCRdb's copy, which holds only in-frame ones; the method was immunoSEQ multiplex PCR. The sample has approximately 67,000 clones, around 82% seen once. The sequencing sample was made of peripheral blood. These receptor sequences come from a man between 60 and 70 years old with acute or convalescent COVID-19. Both conserved end residues are part of each CDR3. Fields, in order: V gene, D gene, J gene, clone size, CDR3 protein, CDR3 DNA. The D gene is left open where the match is weak. A row's size may be missing; if present it is once, few, many or a size class.

>TRBV15|NA|TRBJ2-5|few
CATSEAQGSKETQYF
TGTGCCACCAGCGAGGCACAGGGTTCTAAAGAGACCCAGTACTTC
>TRBV7-8|NA|TRBJ2-1|NA
CASSLDFDRGEQFF
TGTGCCAGCAGCTTAGACTTTGACCGGGGTGAGCAGTTCTTC
>TRBV7-2|TRBD2|TRBJ2-1|NA
CASSLGPGGEQFF
TGTGCCAGCAGCTTAGGCCCGGGAGGGGAGCAGTTCTTC
>TRBV4-3|TRBD1|TRBJ1-1|few
CASSQGRDSTEAFF
TGCGCCAGCAGCCAAGGACGGGACAGCACTGAAGCTTTCTTT
>TRBV6-5|NA|TRBJ1-2|NA
CASSYSPRNYGYTF
TGTGCCAGCAGTTACTCCCCGAGGAACTATGGCTACACCTTC
>TRBV3-1/TRBV3-2|TRBD1|TRBJ1-5|NA
CASSQGQGLNQPQHF
TGTGCCAGCAGCCAAGGACAGGGACTCAATCAGCCCCAGCATTTT
>TRBV2|NA|TRBJ1-1|few
CASSRTRGGNTEAFF
TGTGCCAGCAGTCGAACGCGGGGGGGGAACACTGAAGCTTTCTTT
>TRBV2|NA|TRBJ1-5|NA
CASSTTGLEPQHF
TGTGCCAGCAGTACGACAGGACTGGAGCCCCAGCATTTT
>TRBV11-3|NA|TRBJ2-5|few
CASRKEGGKETQYF
TGTGCCAGCAGGAAAGAGGGGGGGAAAGAGACCCAGTACTTC
>TRBV19|NA|TRBJ1-2|NA
CASRPTWADNNYGYTF
TGTGCCAGTAGGCCCACTTGGGCAGACAATAACTATGGCTACACCTTC
>TRBV11-2|NA|TRBJ2-1|NA
CASSLTPGGISYNEQFF
TGTGCCAGCAGCTTAACACCGGGGGGCATCTCCTACAATGAGCAGTTCTTC
>TRBV12-3/TRBV12-4|NA|TRBJ2-1|few
CASSFRGYNEQFF
TGTGCCAGCAGTTTTCGGGGATACAATGAGCAGTTCTTC